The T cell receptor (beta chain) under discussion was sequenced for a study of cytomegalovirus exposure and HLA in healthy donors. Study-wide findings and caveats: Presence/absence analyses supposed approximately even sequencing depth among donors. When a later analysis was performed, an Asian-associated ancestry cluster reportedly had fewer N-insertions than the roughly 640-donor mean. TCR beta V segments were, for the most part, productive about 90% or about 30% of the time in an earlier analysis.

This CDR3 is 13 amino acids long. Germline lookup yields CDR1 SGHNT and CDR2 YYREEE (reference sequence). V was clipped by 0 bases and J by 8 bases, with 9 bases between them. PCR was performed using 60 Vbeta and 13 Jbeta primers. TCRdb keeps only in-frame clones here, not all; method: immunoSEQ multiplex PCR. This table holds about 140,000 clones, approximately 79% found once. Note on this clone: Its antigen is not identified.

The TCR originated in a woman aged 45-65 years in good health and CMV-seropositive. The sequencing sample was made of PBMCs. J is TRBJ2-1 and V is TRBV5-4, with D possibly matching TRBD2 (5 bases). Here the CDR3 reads CASSLGAGDEQFF. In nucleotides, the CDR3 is TGTGCCAGCAGCTTGGGGGCGGGCGATGAGCAGTTCTTC.